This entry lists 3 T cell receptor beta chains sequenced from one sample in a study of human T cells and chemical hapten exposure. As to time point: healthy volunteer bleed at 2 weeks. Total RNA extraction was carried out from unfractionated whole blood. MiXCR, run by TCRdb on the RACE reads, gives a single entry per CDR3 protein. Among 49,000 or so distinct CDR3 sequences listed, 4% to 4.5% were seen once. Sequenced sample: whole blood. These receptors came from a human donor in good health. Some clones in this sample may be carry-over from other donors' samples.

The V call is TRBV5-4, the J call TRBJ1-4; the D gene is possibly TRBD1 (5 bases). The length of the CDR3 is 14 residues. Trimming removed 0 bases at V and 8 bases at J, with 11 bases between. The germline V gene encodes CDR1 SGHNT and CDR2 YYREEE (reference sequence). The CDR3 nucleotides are TGTGCCAGCAGCTTGGCCCCGGGGGAGGAAAAACTGTTTTTT. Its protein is CASSLAPGEEKLFF.

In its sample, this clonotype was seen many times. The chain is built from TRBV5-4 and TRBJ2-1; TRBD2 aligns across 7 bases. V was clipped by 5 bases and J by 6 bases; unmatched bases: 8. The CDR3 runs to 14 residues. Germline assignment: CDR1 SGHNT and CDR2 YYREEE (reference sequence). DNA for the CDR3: TGTGCCAGCAGTCCCGGACTAGTCCCCAATGAGCAGTTCTTC. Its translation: CASSPGLVPNEQFF.

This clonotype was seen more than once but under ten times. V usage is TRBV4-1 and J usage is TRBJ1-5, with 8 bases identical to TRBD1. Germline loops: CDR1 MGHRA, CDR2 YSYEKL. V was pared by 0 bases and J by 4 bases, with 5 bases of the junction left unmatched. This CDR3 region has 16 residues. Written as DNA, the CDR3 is TGCGCCAGCAGCCAAGAAAGGCAGGGGGCGAATCAGCCCCAGCATTTT. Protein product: CASSQERQGANQPQHF.